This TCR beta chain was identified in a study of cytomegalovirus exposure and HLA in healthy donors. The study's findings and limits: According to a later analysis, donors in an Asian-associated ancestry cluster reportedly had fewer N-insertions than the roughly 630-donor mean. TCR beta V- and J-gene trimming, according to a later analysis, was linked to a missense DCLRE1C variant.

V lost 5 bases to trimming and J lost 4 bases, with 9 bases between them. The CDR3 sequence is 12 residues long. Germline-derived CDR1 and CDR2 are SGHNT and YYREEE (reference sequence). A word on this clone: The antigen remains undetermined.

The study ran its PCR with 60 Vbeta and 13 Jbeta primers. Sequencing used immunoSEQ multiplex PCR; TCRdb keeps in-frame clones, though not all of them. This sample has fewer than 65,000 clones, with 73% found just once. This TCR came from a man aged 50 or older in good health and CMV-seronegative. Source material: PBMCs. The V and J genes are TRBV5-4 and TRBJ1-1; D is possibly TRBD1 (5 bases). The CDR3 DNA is TGTGCCAGCAGGCGGAGGGGCACTGAAGCTTTCTTT. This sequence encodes CASRRRGTEAFF. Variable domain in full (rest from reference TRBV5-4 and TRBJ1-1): ETGVTQSPTHLIKTRGQQVTLRCSSQSGHNTVSWYQQALGQGPQFIFQYYREEENGRGNFPPRFSGLQFPNYSSELNVNALELDDSALYLCASRRRGTEAFFGQGTRLTVV.